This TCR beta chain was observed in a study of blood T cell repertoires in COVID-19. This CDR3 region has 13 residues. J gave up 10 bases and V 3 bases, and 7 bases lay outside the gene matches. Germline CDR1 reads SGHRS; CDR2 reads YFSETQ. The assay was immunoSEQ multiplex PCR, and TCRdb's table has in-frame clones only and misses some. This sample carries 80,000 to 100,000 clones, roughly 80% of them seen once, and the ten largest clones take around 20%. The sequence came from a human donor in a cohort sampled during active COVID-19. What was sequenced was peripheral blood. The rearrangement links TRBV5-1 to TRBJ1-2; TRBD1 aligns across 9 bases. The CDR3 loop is CASSSGQGRYYTF. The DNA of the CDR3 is TGCGCCAGCAGCTCCGGACAGGGGAGGTACTACACCTTC.